The clone carrying this TCR beta chain was counted at least ten times. From the 5' RACE reads, TCRdb called clonotypes with MiXCR, one entry per CDR3 protein. Of around 45,000 distinct CDR3 sequences listed, more than 6.5% are singletons. The data stem from a study of early T cells in non-severe SARS-CoV-2 infection. Trimming removed 5 bases at V and 5 bases at J, with 12 bases between. This CDR3 is 13 amino acids long. The origin of this receptor is an adult who was a healthcare worker with PCR-confirmed SARS-CoV-2 infection or an uninfected control (not recorded which). The chain joins TRBV12-3 or TRBV12-4 to TRBJ2-5, with D perhaps matching TRBD2 (5 bases). Sequencing input: whole blood. As DNA, the CDR3 is TGTGCCAGCAGTGACACAGTAGCGGAGACCCAGTACTTC. Protein product: CASSDTVAETQYF.